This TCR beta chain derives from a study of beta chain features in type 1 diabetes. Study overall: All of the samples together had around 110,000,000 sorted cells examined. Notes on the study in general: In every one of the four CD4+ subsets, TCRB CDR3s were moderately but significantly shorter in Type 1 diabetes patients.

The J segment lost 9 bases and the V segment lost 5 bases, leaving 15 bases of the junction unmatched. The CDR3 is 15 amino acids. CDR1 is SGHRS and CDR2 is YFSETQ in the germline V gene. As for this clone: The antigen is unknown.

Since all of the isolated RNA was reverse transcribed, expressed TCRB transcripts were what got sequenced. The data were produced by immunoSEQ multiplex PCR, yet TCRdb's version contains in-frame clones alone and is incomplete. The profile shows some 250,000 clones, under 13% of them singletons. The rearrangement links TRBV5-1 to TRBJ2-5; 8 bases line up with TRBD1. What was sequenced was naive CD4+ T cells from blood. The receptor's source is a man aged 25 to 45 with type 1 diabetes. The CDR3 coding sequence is TGCGCCAGCAGTTCCCTCCAGGGGGCCGGCGGGGCCCAGTACTTC. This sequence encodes CASSSLQGAGGAQYF. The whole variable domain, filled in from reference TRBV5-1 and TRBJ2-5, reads KAGVTQTPRYLIKTRGQQVTLSCSPISGHRSVSWYQQTPGQGLQFLFEYFSETQRNKGNFPGRFSGRQFSNSRSEMNVSTLELGDSALYLCASSSLQGAGGAQYFGPGTRLLVL.